The 6 T cell receptor beta chains reported below all come from one sample, sequenced in a study of blood T cell repertoires in COVID-19. Repertoires were generated with immunoSEQ multiplex PCR, while TCRdb's copy carries only in-frame clones and drops some. The sample has approximately 470,000 clones, about 90% seen once. The sequencing sample was made of PBMCs or T cells enriched from blood (not recorded which). These receptor sequences come from a woman between 18 and 29 years old who had recovered from COVID-19.

This chain joins TRBV7-6 and TRBJ2-1; 9 bases fit TRBD1. This CDR3 has 15 residues. CDR1 and CDR2 from the germline V gene are SGHVS and FNYEAQ. V dropped 3 bases and J dropped 1; count of bases not matched to a gene: 1. The CDR3 DNA is TGTGCCAGCAGCTTCGGACAGGGGTCCTACAATGAGCAGTTCTTC. As protein: CASSFGQGSYNEQFF. The full variable domain, with the rest looked up from reference TRBV7-6 and TRBJ2-1, is GAGVSQSPRYKVTKRGQDVALRCDPISGHVSLYWYRQALGQGPEFLTYFNYEAQQDKSGLPNDRFSAERPEGSISTLTIQRTEQRDSAMYRCASSFGQGSYNEQFFGPGTRLTVL.

The CDR3 DNA reads as TGTGCCAGCAGCTTAGGCCTAGCGGGGGGGCCAGATACGCAGTATTTT. Protein sequence: CASSLGLAGGPDTQYF. The chain links TRBV7-9 to TRBJ2-3; 12 positions agree with TRBD2. The CDR3 is 16 amino acids. Germline assignment: CDR1 SEHNR and CDR2 FQNEAQ (reference sequence). With V trimmed by 1 base and J by 4 bases, 3 bases remained unmatched.

This rearrangement joins TRBV21-1 to TRBJ1-5. TRBV21-1 counts as a pseudogene. This CDR3 spans 19 amino acids. The CDR3 coding sequence is TGTGCCAGCAGCAAAAAAGTTATCGGGGGGACTACAAACGATCAGCCCCAGCATTTT. As protein: CASSKKVIGGTTNDQPQHF.

The chain couples TRBV28 to TRBJ1-2, with no clear D. This CDR3 has 13 residues. Germline V gene data show CDR1 as MDHEN and CDR2 as SYDVKM. The V end was cut by 3 bases, the J end by 2 bases, with 7 bases between. CDR3: CASSFMQNYGYTF. In DNA form, the CDR3 reads TGTGCCAGCAGTTTCATGCAGAACTATGGCTACACCTTC.

The rearrangement links TRBV6-4 to TRBJ2-1, with 10 bases identical to TRBD1. Looked up from germline, CDR1 is MRHNA and CDR2 is SNTAGT. CDR3 size: 16 residues. V dropped 7 bases and J dropped 6; count of bases not matched to a gene: 12. DNA of the CDR3: TGTGCCAGCATTCGGGGGGACAGGGGCCCCTCCAATGAGCAGTTCTTC. Translating gives CASIRGDRGPSNEQFF.

To note about this clone: This sample includes further DNA sequences coding for the same CDR3. This chain links TRBV27 with TRBJ1-4, with D perhaps TRBD1 (5 bases). Germline loops: CDR1 MNHEY, CDR2 SMNVEV (reference sequence). V lost 3 bases and J lost 7, with 12 bases in between. The CDR3 has 14 residues. The DNA for the CDR3 is TGTGCCAGCAGTTTGGGAGGGGACGGTGAAAAACTGTTTTTT. Its protein is CASSLGGDGEKLFF.